The 16 T cell receptor beta chains listed next were all sequenced from one sample in a study of shared clonotypes between healthy human individuals. The data were produced by immunoSEQ multiplex PCR, yet TCRdb's version contains in-frame clones alone and is incomplete. The profile shows about 1,500,000 clones, more than 95% of them singletons. Sample: naive CD4+ T cells sorted from blood. Subset here: CD45RA+ positively selected. Receptors originate from a young man in good health.

V and J are TRBV11-3 and TRBJ2-2; 12 positions agree with TRBD1. This CDR3 spans 15 amino acids. Germline CDR1 reads SGHNT; CDR2 reads YENEEA. V trimming: 5 bases; J trimming: 6 bases; junction bases outside the gene matches: 4. The CDR3 loop is CASSARDRGPGELFF. The CDR3 coding sequence is TGTGCCAGCAGCGCTCGGGACAGGGGGCCCGGGGAGCTGTTTTTT.

The rearrangement links TRBV9 to TRBJ1-2, with a weak D call TRBD1 (6 bases). Deletions cut 0 bases from V and 1 base from J, with 13 bases between. CDR3 size: 16 residues. The germline gives CDR1 SGDLS, CDR2 YYNGEE. CDR3 region: CASSVGHREVNYGYTF. The CDR3 DNA follows: TGTGCCAGCAGCGTAGGCCACAGGGAGGTTAACTATGGCTACACCTTC.

The CDR3 reads CASSWGQTNEKLFF. The CDR3 DNA sequence: TGCGCCAGCAGCTGGGGACAGACTAATGAAAAACTGTTTTTT. The chain links TRBV5-1 to TRBJ1-4; 7 nucleotides match TRBD1. This CDR3 has 14 residues. Germline loops: CDR1 SGHRS, CDR2 YFSETQ. J lost 2 bases, V lost 3 bases, and 1 base had no gene match.

This clone was detected only once. This chain joins TRBV18 and TRBJ2-6, with 7 bases that match TRBD1. This CDR3 has 20 amino acids. Germline values: CDR1 KGHSH, CDR2 LQKENI. V shed 6 bases and J 0 bases; nucleotides not matched to a gene: 17. CDR3 nucleotides: TGTGCCAGCTCCCGAGAATTGACAGGGTCGGGGAGCTCTGGGGCCAACGTCCTGACTTTC. Its protein product is CASSRELTGSGSSGANVLTF.

The V call is TRBV7-9, the J call TRBJ1-2; D not resolved. The CDR3 extends over 14 amino acids. Trimming took off 5 bases at V and 1 base at J, with 11 bases between the two ends. Germline V lookup: CDR1 SEHNR, CDR2 FQNEAQ (reference sequence). The CDR3 is CASSPSEINYGYTF. CDR3 in DNA: TGTGCCAGCAGCCCCTCCGAAATTAACTATGGCTACACCTTC.

This chain joins TRBV19 and TRBJ2-2; 9 nucleotides align to TRBD2. Losses at the gene ends were 5 bases for V and 4 bases for J; bases not matched to a gene: 2. Germline lookup yields CDR1 LNHDA and CDR2 SQIVND (reference sequence). CDR3 size: 14 residues. In DNA form, the CDR3 reads TGTGCCAGTAGTTTAGCGGGAGCCACCGGGGAGCTGTTTTTT. Translation gives CASSLAGATGELFF.

This clone was found once. The CDR3 nucleotides are TGCGCCAGCAGCATAGGCCGCGGAGAGGCGTACGAGCAGTACTTC. Translation: CASSIGRGEAYEQYF. The chain employs TRBV4-3 and TRBJ2-7; D is uncertain. The CDR3 has 15 amino acids. Germline V gene data show CDR1 as LGHNA and CDR2 as YSLEER. Trimming stripped 5 bases from V and 4 bases from J, with 18 bases between.

This chain joins TRBV5-4 and TRBJ2-7; tentative D call: TRBD2 (5 bases). Trimming removed 1 base at V and 1 base at J, with 18 bases between. Germline CDR1 and CDR2: SGHNT and YYREEE (reference sequence). The CDR3 runs 17 residues. In DNA, the CDR3 is TGTGCCAGCAGCTTGAGTAGGGCAGCGGTACGGTCCTACGAGCAGTACTTC. Protein sequence: CASSLSRAAVRSYEQYF.

The V and J genes are TRBV6-6 and TRBJ1-5; maybe TRBD1 (6 bases). This CDR3 region has 14 residues. In germline, CDR1 is MNHNY, CDR2 SVGAGI (reference sequence). The CDR3 DNA is TGTTCCTCGATGCCAGGGGCCCCGAATCAGCCCCAGCATTTT. Its protein is CSSMPGAPNQPQHF.

The chain uses TRBV18 and TRBJ2-1; 11 bases align to TRBD1. Trimming took 3 bases from V and 3 from J; bases not matched to a gene: 4. Germline CDR1 KGHSH, CDR2 LQKENI. The CDR3 is 16 residues long. The CDR3 region has the DNA TGTGCCAGCTCACCTTCCGGGACAGGGGGCTACAATGAGCAGTTCTTC. Amino acids: CASSPSGTGGYNEQFF.

This sequence joins TRBV9 and TRBJ1-3, with D hard to call. Germline V gene sequence: CDR1 SGDLS, CDR2 YYNGEE. The CDR3 is 15 amino acids. V lost 2 bases and J lost 0, with 9 bases in between. DNA of the CDR3: TGTGCCAGCAGCGTCGCACCTCGCTCTGGAAACACCATATATTTT. It specifies CASSVAPRSGNTIYF.

V is TRBV10-3 and J is TRBJ2-1; 12 bases line up with TRBD1. J lost 10 bases, V lost 3 bases, and 7 bases had no gene match. Germline CDR1 is ENHRY and CDR2 is SYGVKD. The length of the CDR3 is 15 residues. In nucleotides, the CDR3 is TGTGCCATCAGTGACCAGGGACAGGGGGCGCAGGAGCAGTTCTTC. This sequence encodes CAISDQGQGAQEQFF.

The chain links TRBV18 to TRBJ2-2; D is perhaps TRBD1 or TRBD2 (5 bases each). The ends were cut back, 3 bases at V and 1 base at J, with 15 bases in the middle. Germline values: CDR1 KGHSH, CDR2 LQKENI. This CDR3 has 17 amino acids. CDR3 in amino acids: CASSPIPGPQNTGELFF. The CDR3, as DNA: TGTGCCAGCTCACCCATACCGGGACCCCAGAACACCGGGGAGCTGTTTTTT.

This chain links TRBV10-1 with TRBJ2-7; 7 bases map to TRBD1. CDR1 is WNHNN, CDR2 SYGVQD, per germline (reference sequence). The CDR3 totals 15 residues. V shed 2 bases, J shed 5 bases, and the junction held 9 bases outside the gene matches. In DNA, the CDR3 is TGCGCCAGCAGTGAGGCCGGGACAGCAACCAACGAGCAGTACTTC. Amino acid sequence: CASSEAGTATNEQYF.

The chain employs TRBV19 and TRBJ2-3; D is unresolved. V shed 6 bases and J shed 8 bases, with 9 bases lying between them. The germline gives CDR1 LNHDA, CDR2 SQIVND (reference sequence). This CDR3 has 11 residues. CDR3 amino acids: CASSPGGTQYF. CDR3 in DNA: TGTGCCAGTAGCCCCGGCGGTACGCAGTATTTT.

This sequence joins TRBV5-1 and TRBJ1-2, with D possibly TRBD1 on 6 matching bases. Trimming took off 1 base at V and 2 bases at J, with 18 bases between the two ends. CDR1 SGHRS and CDR2 YFSETQ come from the germline V gene. The CDR3 sequence is 17 residues long. This chain's CDR3 is CASSLWADQGFNYGYTF. The CDR3 DNA reads TGCGCCAGCAGCTTGTGGGCCGATCAGGGGTTCAACTATGGCTACACCTTC.